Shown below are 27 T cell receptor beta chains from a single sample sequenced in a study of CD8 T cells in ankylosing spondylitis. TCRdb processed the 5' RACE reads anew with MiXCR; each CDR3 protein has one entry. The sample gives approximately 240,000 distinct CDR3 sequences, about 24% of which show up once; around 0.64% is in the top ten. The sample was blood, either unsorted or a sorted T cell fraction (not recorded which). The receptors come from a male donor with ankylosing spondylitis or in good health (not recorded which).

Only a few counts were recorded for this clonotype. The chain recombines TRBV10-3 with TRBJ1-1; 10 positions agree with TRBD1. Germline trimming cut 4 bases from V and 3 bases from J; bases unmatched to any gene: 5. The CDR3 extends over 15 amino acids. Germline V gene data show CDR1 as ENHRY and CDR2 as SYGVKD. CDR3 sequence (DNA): TGTGCCATCAGTGGGACCGGGACAGGGGACACTGAAGCTTTCTTT. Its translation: CAISGTGTGDTEAFF.

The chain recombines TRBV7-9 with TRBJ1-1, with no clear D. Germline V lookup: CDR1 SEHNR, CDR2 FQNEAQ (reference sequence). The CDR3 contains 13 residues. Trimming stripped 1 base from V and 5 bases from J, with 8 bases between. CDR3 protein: CASSLGSGTEAFF. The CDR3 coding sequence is TGTGCCAGCAGCTTAGGATCAGGAACTGAAGCTTTCTTT.

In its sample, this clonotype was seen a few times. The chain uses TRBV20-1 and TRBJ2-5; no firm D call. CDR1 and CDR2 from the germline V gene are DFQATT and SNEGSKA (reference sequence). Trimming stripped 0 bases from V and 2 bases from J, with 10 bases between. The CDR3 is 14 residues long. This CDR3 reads CSARDRTRQETQYF. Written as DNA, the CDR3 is TGCAGTGCTAGAGATAGGACCAGACAAGAGACCCAGTACTTC.

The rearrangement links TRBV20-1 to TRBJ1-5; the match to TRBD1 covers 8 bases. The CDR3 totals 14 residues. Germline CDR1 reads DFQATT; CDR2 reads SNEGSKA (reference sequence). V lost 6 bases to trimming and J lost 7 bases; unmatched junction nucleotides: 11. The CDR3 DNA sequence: TGCAGTGCGGACGACAGGGGTCTGGGGCAGCCCCAGCATTTT. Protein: CSADDRGLGQPQHF.

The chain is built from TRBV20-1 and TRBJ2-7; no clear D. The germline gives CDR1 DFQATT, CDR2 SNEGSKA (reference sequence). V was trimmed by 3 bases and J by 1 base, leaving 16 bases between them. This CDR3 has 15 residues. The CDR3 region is CSASSRGGPSYEQYF. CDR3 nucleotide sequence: TGCAGTGCTAGCTCCCGTGGTGGCCCATCCTACGAGCAGTACTTC.

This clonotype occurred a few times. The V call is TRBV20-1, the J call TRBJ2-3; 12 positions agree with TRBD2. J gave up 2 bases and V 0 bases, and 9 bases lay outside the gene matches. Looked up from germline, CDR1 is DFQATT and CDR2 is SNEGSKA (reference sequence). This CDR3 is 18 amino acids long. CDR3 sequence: CSAREGLAGHPDTDTQYF. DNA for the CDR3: TGCAGTGCTAGAGAAGGACTAGCGGGGCACCCCGACACAGATACGCAGTATTTT.

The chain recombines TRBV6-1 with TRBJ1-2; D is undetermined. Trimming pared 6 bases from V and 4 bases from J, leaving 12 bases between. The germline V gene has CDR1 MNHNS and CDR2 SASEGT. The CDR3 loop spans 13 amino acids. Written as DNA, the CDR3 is TGTGCCAGCAGGGGAGACAAGAGCTATGGCTACACCTTC. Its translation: CASRGDKSYGYTF.

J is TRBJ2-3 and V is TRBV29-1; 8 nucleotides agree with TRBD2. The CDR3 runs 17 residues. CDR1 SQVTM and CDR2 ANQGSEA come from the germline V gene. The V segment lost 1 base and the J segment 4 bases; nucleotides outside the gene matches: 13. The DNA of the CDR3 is TGCAGCGTTGAAGCCGACATAGCGGGGTCCTTCCCAGATACGCAGTATTTT. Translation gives CSVEADIAGSFPDTQYF.

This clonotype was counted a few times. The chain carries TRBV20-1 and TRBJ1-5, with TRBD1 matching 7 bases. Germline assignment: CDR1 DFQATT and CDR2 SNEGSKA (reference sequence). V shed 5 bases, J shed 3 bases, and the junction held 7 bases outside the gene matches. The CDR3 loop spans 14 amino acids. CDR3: CSAPPRGDNQPQHF. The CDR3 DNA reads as TGCAGTGCTCCCCCCAGGGGGGACAATCAGCCCCAGCATTTT.

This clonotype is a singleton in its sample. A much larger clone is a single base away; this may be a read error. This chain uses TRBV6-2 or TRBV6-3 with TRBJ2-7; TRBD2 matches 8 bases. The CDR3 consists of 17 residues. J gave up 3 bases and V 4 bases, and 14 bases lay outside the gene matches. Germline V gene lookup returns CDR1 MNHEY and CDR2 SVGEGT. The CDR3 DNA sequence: TGTGCCAGCAGTTGCATCTTCGGGCGGGGGGCCGTCTACGAGCAGTACTTC. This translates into CASSCIFGRGAVYEQYF.

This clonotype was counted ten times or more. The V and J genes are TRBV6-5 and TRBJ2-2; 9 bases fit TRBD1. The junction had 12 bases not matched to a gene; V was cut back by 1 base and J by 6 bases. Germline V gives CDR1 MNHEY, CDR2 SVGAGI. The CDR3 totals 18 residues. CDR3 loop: CASSYYYRGRTSAGELFF. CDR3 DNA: TGTGCCAGCAGTTACTACTACAGGGGGCGTACGTCCGCCGGGGAGCTGTTTTTT.

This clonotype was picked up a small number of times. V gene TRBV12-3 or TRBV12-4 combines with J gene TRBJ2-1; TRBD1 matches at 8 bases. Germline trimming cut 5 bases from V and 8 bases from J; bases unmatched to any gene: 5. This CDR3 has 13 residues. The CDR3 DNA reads TGTGCCAGCAGTCTGGCAGGGGGCGATGAGCAGTTCTTC. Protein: CASSLAGGDEQFF.

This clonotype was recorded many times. The CDR3 bases are TGCGCCAGCAGCTTGGTACAGGAGGAGCTGTTTTTT. Its protein is CASSLVQEELFF. This chain connects TRBV5-1 to TRBJ2-2; D perhaps matches TRBD1 (5 bases). From germline, CDR1 is SGHRS and CDR2 YFSETQ. Between the trimmed V and J ends, which lost 0 bases and 10 bases, there was a span of 7 bases. This CDR3 is built from 12 residues.

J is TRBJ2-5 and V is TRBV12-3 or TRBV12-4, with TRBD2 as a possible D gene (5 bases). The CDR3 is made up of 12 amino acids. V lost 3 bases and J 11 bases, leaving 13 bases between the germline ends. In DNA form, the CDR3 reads TGTGCCAGCAGTTTCAAGGGCAGGAGGCAGTACTTC. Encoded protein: CASSFKGRRQYF.

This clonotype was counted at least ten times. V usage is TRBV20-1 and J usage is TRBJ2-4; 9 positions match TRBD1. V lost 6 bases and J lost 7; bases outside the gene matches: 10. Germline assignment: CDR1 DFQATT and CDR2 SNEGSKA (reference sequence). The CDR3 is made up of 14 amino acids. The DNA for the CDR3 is TGCAGTGCCCCGGCCGGGACAGGGAGGAACATTCAGTACTTC. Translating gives CSAPAGTGRNIQYF.

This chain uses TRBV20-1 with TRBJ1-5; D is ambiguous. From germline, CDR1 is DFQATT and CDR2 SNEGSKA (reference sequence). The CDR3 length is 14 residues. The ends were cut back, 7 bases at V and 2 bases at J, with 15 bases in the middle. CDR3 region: CSVSPGLGNQPQHF. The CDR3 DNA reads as TGCAGTGTCAGTCCCGGGTTAGGCAATCAGCCCCAGCATTTT.

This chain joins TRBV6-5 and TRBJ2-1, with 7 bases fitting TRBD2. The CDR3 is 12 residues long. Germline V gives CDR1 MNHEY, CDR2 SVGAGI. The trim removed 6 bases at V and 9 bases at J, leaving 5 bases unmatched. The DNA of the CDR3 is TGTGCCAGCAGCCGGACGGGGGGTGAGCAGTTCTTC. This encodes CASSRTGGEQFF.

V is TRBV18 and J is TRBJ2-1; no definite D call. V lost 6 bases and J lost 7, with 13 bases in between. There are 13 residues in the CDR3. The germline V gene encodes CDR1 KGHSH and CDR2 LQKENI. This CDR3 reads CASSRFVENEQFF. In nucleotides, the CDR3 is TGTGCCAGCTCCCGATTTGTGGAGAATGAGCAGTTCTTC.

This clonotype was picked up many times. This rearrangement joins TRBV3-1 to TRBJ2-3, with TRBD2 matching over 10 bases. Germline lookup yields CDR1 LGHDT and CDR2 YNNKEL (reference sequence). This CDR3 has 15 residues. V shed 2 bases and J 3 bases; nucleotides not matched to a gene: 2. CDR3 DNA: TGTGCCAGCAGCCAACTAGCGGGGGTAACAGATACGCAGTATTTT. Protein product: CASSQLAGVTDTQYF.

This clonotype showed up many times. CDR3 sequence: CSVVGRVGQPQHF. CDR3 nucleotide sequence: TGCAGCGTGGTAGGCAGGGTCGGACAGCCCCAGCATTTT. The chain employs TRBV29-1 and TRBJ1-5, with a possible D match to TRBD1 (5 bases). V lost 6 bases and J 7 bases, leaving 16 bases between the germline ends. The CDR3 is 13 amino acids. Germline V CDR1 and CDR2: SQVTM, ANQGSEA.

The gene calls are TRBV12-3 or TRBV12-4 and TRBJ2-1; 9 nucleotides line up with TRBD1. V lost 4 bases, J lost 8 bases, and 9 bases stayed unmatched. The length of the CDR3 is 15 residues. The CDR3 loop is CASSYYSWTGDEQFF. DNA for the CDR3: TGTGCCAGCAGTTACTATAGTTGGACAGGGGATGAGCAGTTCTTC.

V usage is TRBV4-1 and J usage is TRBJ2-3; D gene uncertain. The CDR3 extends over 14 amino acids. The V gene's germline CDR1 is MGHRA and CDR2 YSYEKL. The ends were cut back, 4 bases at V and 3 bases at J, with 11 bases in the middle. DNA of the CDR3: TGCGCCAGCAGCCCCGTCCCGGTGACAGATACGCAGTATTTT. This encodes CASSPVPVTDTQYF.

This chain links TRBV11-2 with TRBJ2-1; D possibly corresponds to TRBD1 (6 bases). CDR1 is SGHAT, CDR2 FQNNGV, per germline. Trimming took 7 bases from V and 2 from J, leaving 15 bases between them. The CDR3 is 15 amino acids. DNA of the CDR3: TGTGCCAGCACCCCAACAGGGAGTCCCTACAATGAGCAGTTCTTC. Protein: CASTPTGSPYNEQFF.

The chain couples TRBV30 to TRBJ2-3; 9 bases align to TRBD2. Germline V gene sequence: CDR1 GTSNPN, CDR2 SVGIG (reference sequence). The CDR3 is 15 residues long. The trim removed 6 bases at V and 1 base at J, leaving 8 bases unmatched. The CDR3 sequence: CACPQQRGGTDTQYF. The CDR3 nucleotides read TGTGCCTGCCCTCAGCAGCGGGGGGGCACAGATACGCAGTATTTT.

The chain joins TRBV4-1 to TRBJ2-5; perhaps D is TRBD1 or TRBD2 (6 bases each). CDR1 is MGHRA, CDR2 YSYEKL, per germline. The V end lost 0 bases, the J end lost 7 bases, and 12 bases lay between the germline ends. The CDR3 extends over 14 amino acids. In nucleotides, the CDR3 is TGCGCCAGCAGCCAAGATCGGGGGCGGGTGACCCAGTACTTC. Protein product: CASSQDRGRVTQYF.

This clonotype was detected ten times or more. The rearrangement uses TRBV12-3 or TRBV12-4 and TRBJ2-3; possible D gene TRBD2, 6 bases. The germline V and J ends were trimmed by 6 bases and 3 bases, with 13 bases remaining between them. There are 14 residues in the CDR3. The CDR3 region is CASSRRDGTDTQYF. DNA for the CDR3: TGTGCCAGCAGCCGGCGGGACGGTACAGATACGCAGTATTTT.

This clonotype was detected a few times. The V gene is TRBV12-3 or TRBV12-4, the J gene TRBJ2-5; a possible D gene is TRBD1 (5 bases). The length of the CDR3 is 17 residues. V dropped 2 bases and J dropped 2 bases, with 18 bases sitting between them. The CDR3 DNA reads TGTGCCAGCAGTTTAAGGGAAAGGGGCCCCAATCAAGAGACCCAGTACTTC. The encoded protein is CASSLRERGPNQETQYF.